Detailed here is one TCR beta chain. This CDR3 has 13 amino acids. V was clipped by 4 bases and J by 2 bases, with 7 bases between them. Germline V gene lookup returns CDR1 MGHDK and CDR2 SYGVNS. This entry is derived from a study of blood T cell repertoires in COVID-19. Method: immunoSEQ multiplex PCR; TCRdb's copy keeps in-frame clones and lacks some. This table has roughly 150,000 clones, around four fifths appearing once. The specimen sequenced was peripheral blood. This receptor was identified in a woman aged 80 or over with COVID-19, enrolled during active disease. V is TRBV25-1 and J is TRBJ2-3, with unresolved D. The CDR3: CASSVQATDTQYF. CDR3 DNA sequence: TGTGCCAGCAGTGTTCAGGCCACAGATACGCAGTATTTT. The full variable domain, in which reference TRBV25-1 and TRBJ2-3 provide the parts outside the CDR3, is EADIYQTPRYLVIGTGKKITLECSQTMGHDKMYWYQQDPGMELHLIHYSYGVNSTEKGDLSSESTVSRIRTEHFPLTLESARPSHTSQYLCASSVQATDTQYFGPGTRLTVL.